These 32 T cell receptor beta chains were sequenced from one sample in a study of cytomegalovirus exposure and HLA in healthy donors. The PCR had 60 Vbeta and 13 Jbeta primers. Method: immunoSEQ multiplex PCR; TCRdb's copy keeps in-frame clones and lacks some. Of around 280,000 clones listed, 80% to 90% are singletons. The specimen sequenced was PBMCs. Source of these receptors: a woman aged 18-29 years in good health and CMV-seronegative.

This sequence joins TRBV21-1 and TRBJ1-2; the table names TRBD1, a call not compared with the DNA. TRBV21-1 is marked as a pseudogene. The CDR3 sequence is 14 residues long. The CDR3 region is CASSLRQGAYGYTF. The DNA for the CDR3 is TGTGCCAGCAGCTTAAGACAGGGGGCCTATGGCTACACCTTC.

Remarks on this clone: Mismatch with germline at one junction end may stem from a read error. Other DNA sequences in the same sample also yield this CDR3. The rearrangement uses TRBV5-1 and TRBJ1-1; D gene uncertain. CDR1 SGHRS and CDR2 YFSETQ come from the germline V gene. The CDR3 is 14 residues long. The CDR3 sequence is CASSLGGWVTEAFF. Written as DNA, the CDR3 is TGCGCCAGCAGCTTGGGAGGGTGGGTCACTGAGGCTTTCTTT.

The chain carries TRBV18 and TRBJ2-1, with TRBD1 as a possible D gene (6 bases). CDR1 and CDR2 from the germline V gene are KGHSH and LQKENI. The CDR3 contains 13 residues. V lost 4 bases, J lost 8 bases, and 12 bases lay in between. The CDR3 nucleotides are TGTGCCAGCTCACGACTACAGGGAGATGAGCAGTTCTTC. Protein sequence: CASSRLQGDEQFF.

This chain links TRBV12-5 with TRBJ2-3; 8 bases align to TRBD2. CDR3 length: 15 residues. After removal of 6 bases from V and 2 bases from J, the junction contained 7 bases not matched to a gene. The germline CDR1 and CDR2 sequences are LGHNT and FRNRAP. In DNA form, the CDR3 reads TGTGCTAGTGGCCCCCGCGGGGGGTACACAGATACGCAGTATTTT. This gives the protein CASGPRGGYTDTQYF.

This rearrangement joins TRBV7-6 to TRBJ2-2, with D possibly matching TRBD2 (5 bases). The CDR3 runs 17 residues. CDR1 and CDR2 from the germline V gene are SGHVS and FNYEAQ. V lost 5 bases and J lost 1, with 17 bases in between. The chain's CDR3 is CASSPLNSGGNTGELFF. Written as DNA, the CDR3 is TGTGCCAGCAGCCCCCTCAACTCAGGAGGGAACACCGGGGAGCTGTTTTTT.

CDR3 protein: CASRASSLSYEQYF. In nucleotides, the CDR3 is TGTGCCAGCAGGGCCAGTTCCCTCTCCTACGAGCAGTACTTC. The chain employs TRBV2 and TRBJ2-7, with D hard to call. Germline-derived CDR1 and CDR2 are SNHLY and FYNNEI. The germline V and J ends were trimmed by 6 bases and 0 bases, with 12 bases remaining between them. The CDR3 runs 14 residues.

The chain uses TRBV10-3 and TRBJ1-3, with 7 bases fitting TRBD1. Germline lookup yields CDR1 ENHRY and CDR2 SYGVKD. The CDR3 totals 15 residues. The junction had 6 bases not matched to a gene; V was cut back by 3 bases and J by 4 bases. The DNA of the CDR3 is TGTGCCATCAGTGAATGGAGGGGGCAAGGAAACACCATATATTTT. Translation gives CAISEWRGQGNTIYF.

V gene TRBV13 combines with J gene TRBJ1-5; no definite D call. Germline V gene lookup returns CDR1 PRHDT and CDR2 FYEKMQ (reference sequence). There are 14 residues in the CDR3. The ends were cut back, 4 bases at V and 5 bases at J, with 12 bases in the middle. CDR3 loop: CASSSKSRDQPQHF. The CDR3 nucleotides are TGTGCCAGCAGCTCCAAGTCGAGGGATCAGCCCCAGCATTTT.

The chain uses TRBV11-2 and TRBJ2-7; 7 positions match TRBD1. CDR1 is SGHAT, CDR2 FQNNGV, per germline. After removal of 1 base from V and 3 bases from J, the junction contained 6 bases not matched to a gene. This CDR3 spans 15 amino acids. As DNA, the CDR3 is TGTGCCAGCAGCTTAGGGGACAGCCCACACTACGAGCAGTACTTC. Protein: CASSLGDSPHYEQYF.

The rearrangement joins TRBV2 to TRBJ2-5; 11 bases map to TRBD2. The germline CDR1 and CDR2 sequences are SNHLY and FYNNEI. J was trimmed by 5 bases and V by 4 bases; bases with no gene match: 6. CDR3 length: 15 residues. As DNA, the CDR3 is TGTGCCAGCAGTGCCCTAGCGGGGGGCAGTGAGACCCAGTACTTC. Protein: CASSALAGGSETQYF.

V usage is TRBV7-2 and J usage is TRBJ1-5; 8 bases line up with TRBD1. J lost 9 bases, V lost 1 base, and 8 bases had no gene match. The germline CDR1 and CDR2 sequences are SGHTA and FQGNSA. The CDR3 length is 15 residues. In DNA, the CDR3 is TGTGCCAGCAGCTTAGAGGGTTCAGGGGGCTTGCCCCAGCATTTT. Protein product: CASSLEGSGGLPQHF. Looking up the rest from reference TRBV7-2 and TRBJ1-5 gives the full variable domain: GAGVSQSPSNKVTEKGKDVELRCDPISGHTALYWYRQSLGQGLEFLIYFQGNSAPDKSGLPSDRFSAERTGGSVSTLTIQRTQQEDSAVYLCASSLEGSGGLPQHFGDGTRLSIL.

The V and J genes are TRBV9 and TRBJ2-1; D is uncertain. Per the germline V gene, CDR1 is SGDLS and CDR2 is YYNGEE. The CDR3 has 13 amino acids. Trimming took off 0 bases at V and 9 bases at J, with 10 bases between the two ends. The CDR3: CASSVGPGLEQFF. Here the CDR3 DNA reads TGTGCCAGCAGCGTAGGCCCGGGTCTTGAGCAGTTCTTC. The whole variable domain, filled in from reference TRBV9 and TRBJ2-1, reads DSGVTQTPKHLITATGQRVTLRCSPRSGDLSVYWYQQSLDQGLQFLIQYYNGEERAKGNILERFSAQQFPDLHSELNLSSLELGDSALYFCASSVGPGLEQFFGPGTRLTVL.

V is TRBV4-1 and J is TRBJ1-1; D gene unclear. Germline-derived CDR1 and CDR2 are MGHRA and YSYEKL. This CDR3 is 16 amino acids long. The V end lost 7 bases, the J end lost 2 bases, and 20 bases lay between the germline ends. The CDR3, as DNA: TGCGCCAGCACCCCCCAGACTCGCATTTCAAACACTGAAGCTTTCTTT. Translation: CASTPQTRISNTEAFF.

The gene calls are TRBV10-2 and TRBJ2-1, with 15 positions matching TRBD2. The CDR3 length is 14 residues. Germline assignment: CDR1 WSHSY and CDR2 SAAADI. The V gene end was trimmed by 5 bases and the J gene end by 10 bases; junction bases not matched to a gene: 3. The CDR3 DNA follows: TGCGCCAGCAGTCGGACTAGCGGGGGGGCGGAGCAGTTCTTC. Translated: CASSRTSGGAEQFF.

In this sample, this clone turned up once. Germline is not matched at one junction end, which may reflect a read error. This chain links TRBV7-9 with TRBJ2-1; 13 bases align to TRBD2. The CDR3 runs to 17 residues. CDR1 is SEHNR and CDR2 is FQNEAQ in the germline V gene (reference sequence). The CDR3, as DNA: TGTGCCAGCAAGGGACTAGCGGGATCGACCTCCAACAATGAGCAGTTCTTC. The encoded protein is CASKGLAGSTSNNEQFF.

This chain uses TRBV11-2 with TRBJ2-1, with 7 nucleotides matching TRBD1. J was trimmed by 9 bases and V by 6 bases; bases with no gene match: 11. CDR3 length equals 14 residues. Germline V gene sequence: CDR1 SGHAT, CDR2 FQNNGV. The CDR3 protein is CASRTGQKQGEQFF. For the CDR3, the DNA is TGTGCCAGCAGGACGGGACAGAAACAAGGTGAGCAGTTCTTC.

This rearrangement joins TRBV4-2 to TRBJ2-7, with D unclear. Trimming left V 4 bases short and J 3 bases short, with 19 bases between. The CDR3 runs 16 residues. CDR1 is LGHNA, CDR2 YNFKEQ, per germline. The CDR3 nucleotides are TGTGCCAGCAGCCCGCACCAGGTTACCGCTCTCTACGAGCAGTACTTC. The encoded protein is CASSPHQVTALYEQYF.

This clone was recorded once. This chain links TRBV5-6 with TRBJ2-2; 9 positions match TRBD2. CDR3 size: 17 residues. Trimming removed 1 base from V and 3 bases from J; junction bases left unmatched: 7. The germline CDR1 and CDR2 sequences are SGHDT and YYEEEE. The CDR3 sequence is CASSLYAGGPYTGELFF. For the CDR3, the DNA is TGTGCCAGCAGCTTGTACGCGGGGGGGCCTTACACCGGGGAGCTGTTTTTT.

V gene TRBV30 combines with J gene TRBJ1-2, with 7 nucleotides matching TRBD1. The CDR3 sequence is 14 residues long. Germline-derived CDR1 and CDR2 are GTSNPN and SVGIG (reference sequence). V shed 2 bases, J shed 2 bases, and the junction held 5 bases outside the gene matches. The CDR3 DNA is TGTGCCTGGAGTCAAGGGGGCGCGAACTATGGCTACACCTTC. This gives the protein CAWSQGGANYGYTF. Combining the CDR3 with reference TRBV30 and TRBJ1-2 gives the whole variable domain SQTIHQWPATLVQPVGSPLSLECTVEGTSNPNLYWYRQAAGRGLQLLFYSVGIGQISSEVPQNLSASRPQDRQFILSSKKLLLSDSGFYLCAWSQGGANYGYTFGSGTRLTVV.

V is TRBV7-9 and J is TRBJ2-7, with a tentative D call TRBD2 (7 bases). There are 15 residues in the CDR3. Looked up from germline, CDR1 is SEHNR and CDR2 is FQNEAQ (reference sequence). V was cut by 4 bases and J by 5 bases, with 18 bases left in between. CDR3 DNA sequence: TGTGCCAGCAGCTCCCCTTTCGGGGGGCGCAACGAGCAGTACTTC. Translated: CASSSPFGGRNEQYF. Together with reference TRBV7-9 and TRBJ2-7, the CDR3 gives the full variable domain: DTGVSQNPRHKITKRGQNVTFRCDPISEHNRLYWYRQTLGQGPEFLTYFQNEAQLEKSRLLSDRFSAERPKGSFSTLEIQRTEQGDSAMYLCASSSPFGGRNEQYFGPGTRLTVT.

The chain carries TRBV9 and TRBJ2-1; 11 bases line up with TRBD2. The germline CDR1 and CDR2 sequences are SGDLS and YYNGEE. The CDR3 has 20 amino acids. V shed 3 bases, J shed 1 base, and the junction held 15 bases outside the gene matches. CDR3: CASSAPLVAGGHRSYNEQFF. In nucleotides, the CDR3 is TGTGCCAGCAGCGCCCCTTTGGTAGCGGGGGGGCATAGGTCCTACAATGAGCAGTTCTTC.

The chain employs TRBV2 and TRBJ2-5; no firm D call. The J call may be wrong; the DNA end is better matched by TRBJ2-7. The CDR3 has 13 residues. Looked up from germline, CDR1 is SNHLY and CDR2 is FYNNEI. The CDR3 sequence: CASSVALSYEQYF. In nucleotides, the CDR3 is TGTGCCAGCAGTGTTGCATTGTCCTACGAGCAGTACTTC.

The genes are TRBV5-1 and TRBJ1-5; 9 bases map to TRBD1. The CDR3 is made up of 16 amino acids. V lost 4 bases and J lost 12; bases outside the gene matches: 17. Germline CDR1 reads SGHRS; CDR2 reads YFSETQ. The CDR3 protein is CASSPIPGQGFSVQHF. The CDR3 DNA is TGCGCCAGCAGCCCAATACCGGGACAGGGCTTTTCCGTCCAGCATTTT.

V is TRBV7-9 and J is TRBJ2-2; 8 bases map to TRBD2. Germline assignment: CDR1 SEHNR and CDR2 FQNEAQ (reference sequence). The CDR3 has 16 residues. Unmatched junction bases numbered 11, after V lost 5 bases and J lost 6 bases. The CDR3 nucleotides are TGTGCCAGCAGCCCGACCTTTATAGCGGGGTCCGGGGAGCTGTTTTTT. It encodes CASSPTFIAGSGELFF.

The chain combines TRBV9 with TRBJ1-3; D ambiguous. CDR3 length: 12 residues. Trimming removed 2 bases from V and 14 bases from J, with 14 bases in between. Germline V lookup: CDR1 SGDLS, CDR2 YYNGEE. CDR3 region: CASSVSTSYLYF. The DNA of the CDR3 is TGTGCCAGCAGCGTGAGCACCTCGTACCTATATTTT.

The V and J genes are TRBV7-9 and TRBJ2-7, with TRBD1 matching over 9 bases. Unmatched junction bases numbered 4, after V lost 5 bases and J lost 2 bases. The CDR3 covers 14 residues. Germline-derived CDR1 and CDR2 are SEHNR and FQNEAQ (reference sequence). The CDR3 bases are TGTGCCAGCAGCGGACAGGGGCCCCCCTACGAGCAGTACTTC. Its protein product is CASSGQGPPYEQYF.

This chain connects TRBV5-1 to TRBJ2-7; TRBD1 matches at 7 bases. J lost 2 bases, V lost 2 bases, and 1 base had no gene match. Germline values: CDR1 SGHRS, CDR2 YFSETQ. The CDR3 contains 13 residues. CDR3 protein: CASSFGTAYEQYF. Here the CDR3 DNA reads TGCGCCAGCAGCTTCGGGACAGCCTACGAGCAGTACTTC.

This clone is a singleton in its sample. The chain joins TRBV5-1 to TRBJ2-1; TRBD2 matches 10 bases. The germline V gene encodes CDR1 SGHRS and CDR2 YFSETQ. V gave up 0 bases and J gave up 9 bases; unmatched junction bases: 6. This CDR3 spans 15 amino acids. Written as DNA, the CDR3 is TGCGCCAGCAGCTTGGTTACTAGCGGGGCTGGTGAGCAGTTCTTC. Its protein product is CASSLVTSGAGEQFF.

This chain connects TRBV7-2 to TRBJ2-7; D is undetermined. Looked up from germline, CDR1 is SGHTA and CDR2 is FQGNSA. This CDR3 is built from 16 residues. Trimming stripped 2 bases from V and 3 bases from J, with 17 bases between. CDR3 loop: CASSLTRSGSRYEQYF. DNA of the CDR3: TGTGCCAGCAGCTTAACGCGATCCGGGTCCCGCTACGAGCAGTACTTC.

The chain links TRBV18 to TRBJ1-1, with 10 bases matching TRBD1. The V and J ends lost 3 bases and 4 bases, in that order; junction bases with no gene match: 14. The V gene's germline CDR1 is KGHSH and CDR2 LQKENI. CDR3 length: 18 residues. The CDR3 sequence: CASSPARPTRQGATEAFF. CDR3 in DNA: TGTGCCAGCTCACCGGCTCGGCCTACTCGACAGGGGGCCACTGAAGCTTTCTTT. The complete variable domain, with remaining parts taken from reference TRBV18 and TRBJ1-1, reads NAGVMQNPRHLVRRRGQEARLRCSPMKGHSHVYWYRQLPEEGLKFMVYLQKENIIDESGMPKERFSAEFPKEGPSILRIQQVVRGDSAAYFCASSPARPTRQGATEAFFGQGTRLTVV.

The rearrangement links TRBV30 to TRBJ2-7, with D possibly TRBD2 on 6 matching bases. This CDR3 spans 13 amino acids. V was clipped by 2 bases and J by 3 bases, with 11 bases between them. From germline, CDR1 is GTSNPN and CDR2 SVGIG (reference sequence). The CDR3 DNA reads as TGTGCCTGGAGTTGGGGGGAAGGCTACGAGCAGTACTTC. This encodes CAWSWGEGYEQYF.

The chain couples TRBV27 to TRBJ1-1, with D possibly being TRBD1 (6 bases). CDR1 and CDR2 (germline): MNHEY, SMNVEV (reference sequence). The germline V and J ends were trimmed by 3 bases and 5 bases, with 13 bases remaining between them. The CDR3 contains 14 residues. The DNA for the CDR3 is TGTGCCAGCAGTTTTGTCGAGGGGGGGACTGAAGCTTTCTTT. Amino acids: CASSFVEGGTEAFF.